Below are 8 T cell receptor beta chains sequenced from a single sample in a study of cytomegalovirus exposure and HLA in healthy donors. PCR was performed using 60 Vbeta and 13 Jbeta primers. Some clones are missing from TCRdb's copy, which holds only in-frame ones; the method was immunoSEQ multiplex PCR. This sample yields approximately 60,000 clones, of which roughly 80% are seen a single time; around 1.7% belongs to the top ten. The sequenced sample was PBMCs. The receptors were gathered from a man aged 40-49 years in good health and CMV-seronegative.

The V gene is TRBV13, the J gene TRBJ2-5, with D possibly matching TRBD2 (6 bases). In germline, CDR1 is PRHDT, CDR2 FYEKMQ (reference sequence). This CDR3 comprises 15 residues. Deletions cut 0 bases from V and 6 bases from J, with 14 bases between. CDR3 amino acids: CASSLGLGGLKTQYF. In DNA form, the CDR3 reads TGTGCCAGCAGCTTAGGCCTCGGAGGGTTGAAGACCCAGTACTTC.

This clone appeared once. The J gene is TRBJ2-2, the V gene TRBV19; D perhaps matches TRBD2 (6 bases). Trimming removed 7 bases from V and 7 bases from J, with 16 bases in between. The germline gives CDR1 LNHDA, CDR2 SQIVND (reference sequence). This CDR3 is 14 amino acids long. The CDR3 bases are TGTGCCAGTAACCCAAGGGACGGGGGCGGGGAGCTGTTTTTT. It codes for CASNPRDGGGELFF.

Here the CDR3 reads CASSRPLGGIDLADTQYF. The CDR3 nucleotides read TGTGCCAGCAGCCGGCCCCTCGGGGGTATAGACTTGGCAGATACGCAGTATTTT. This chain links TRBV5-5 with TRBJ2-3, with D maybe TRBD2 (6 bases). This CDR3 is built from 18 residues. Germline CDR1 reads SGHKS; CDR2 reads YYEKEE (reference sequence). The ends were cut back, 4 bases at V and 4 bases at J, with 25 bases in the middle. Complete variable domain (other parts from reference TRBV5-5 and TRBJ2-3): DAGVTQSPTHLIKTRGQQVTLRCSPISGHKSVSWYQQVLGQGPQFIFQYYEKEERGRGNFPDRFSARQFPNYSSELNVNALLLGDSALYLCASSRPLGGIDLADTQYFGPGTRLTVL.

The V and J genes are TRBV18 and TRBJ1-1; tentative D call: TRBD1 (5 bases). Between the trimmed V and J ends, which lost 5 bases and 0 bases, there was a span of 10 bases. Per the germline V gene, CDR1 is KGHSH and CDR2 is LQKENI. The CDR3 consists of 14 residues. The CDR3 DNA follows: TGTGCCAGCTCATCGACAGAGCTGAACACTGAAGCTTTCTTT. The encoded protein is CASSSTELNTEAFF.

J is TRBJ1-6 and V is TRBV5-6; 9 bases map to TRBD1. V lost 0 bases to trimming and J lost 11 bases; unmatched junction nucleotides: 12. Germline CDR1 is SGHDT and CDR2 is YYEEEE. This CDR3 has 17 amino acids. Here the CDR3 DNA reads TGTGCCAGCAGCTTGGATTTTCCCGGGACAGGGAGGACACCCCTCCACTTT. This translates into CASSLDFPGTGRTPLHF.

V usage is TRBV18 and J usage is TRBJ1-4; 7 bases agree with TRBD1. V shed 4 bases and J 0 bases; nucleotides not matched to a gene: 11. The V gene's germline CDR1 is KGHSH and CDR2 LQKENI. The CDR3 runs 18 residues. CDR3 bases: TGTGCCAGCTCACGCGACGGGACAGCCCTTGCAACTAATGAAAAACTGTTTTTT. This codes for CASSRDGTALATNEKLFF.

CDR3 nucleotide sequence: TGCAGCGTCGCTAACCCCGAGACAGGGAAAGAGCAGTACTTC. It translates to CSVANPETGKEQYF. The chain couples TRBV29-1 to TRBJ2-7, with 7 bases that match TRBD1. The V gene end was trimmed by 6 bases and the J gene end by 7 bases; junction bases not matched to a gene: 15. The CDR3 is 14 residues long. Germline-derived CDR1 and CDR2 are SQVTM and ANQGSEA.

This clone was counted a single time. CDR3 protein: CSVAPGGYQETQYF. The CDR3, as DNA: TGCAGCGTTGCTCCCGGGGGGTACCAAGAGACCCAGTACTTC. The rearrangement joins TRBV29-1 to TRBJ2-5, with 7 bases that match TRBD2. Germline V gives CDR1 SQVTM, CDR2 ANQGSEA. The CDR3 spans 14 residues. V was pared by 4 bases and J by 0 bases, with 5 bases of the junction left unmatched.